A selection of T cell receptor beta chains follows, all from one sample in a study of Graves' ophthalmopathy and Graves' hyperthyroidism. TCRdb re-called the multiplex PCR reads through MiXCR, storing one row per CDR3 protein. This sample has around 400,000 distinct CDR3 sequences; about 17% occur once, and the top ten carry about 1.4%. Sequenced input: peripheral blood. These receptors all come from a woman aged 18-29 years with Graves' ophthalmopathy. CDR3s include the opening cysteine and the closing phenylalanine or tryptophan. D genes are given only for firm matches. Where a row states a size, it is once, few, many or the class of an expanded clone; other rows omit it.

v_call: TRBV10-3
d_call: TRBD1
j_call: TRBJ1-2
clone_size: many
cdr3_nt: TGTGCCATCAGCGGACTGGGACAGGGGGAAAACCGGGGCTATGGCTACACCTTC
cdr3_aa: CAISGLGQGENRGYGYTF

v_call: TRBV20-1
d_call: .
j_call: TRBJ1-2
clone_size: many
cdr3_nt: TGCAGTGCTAGAGATCCGGGGGACTACACCTTC
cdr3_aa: CSARDPGDYTF

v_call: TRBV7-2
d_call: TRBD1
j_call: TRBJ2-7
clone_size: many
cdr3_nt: TGTGCCAGCAGCGCCACCGGGACAGGGAGGGGAACTTACGAGCAGTACTTC
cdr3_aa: CASSATGTGRGTYEQYF

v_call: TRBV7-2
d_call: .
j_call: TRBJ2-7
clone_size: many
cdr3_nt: TGTGCCAGCAGCCCCCCCCCCCCTTACACCTACGAGCAGTACTTC
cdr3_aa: CASSPPPPYTYEQYF

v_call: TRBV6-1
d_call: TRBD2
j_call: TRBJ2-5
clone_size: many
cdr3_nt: TGTGCCAGCGCCACACGAGGGCTAGCGGGGGGGCAGAGAGAGACCCAGTACTTC
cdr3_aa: CASATRGLAGGQRETQYF

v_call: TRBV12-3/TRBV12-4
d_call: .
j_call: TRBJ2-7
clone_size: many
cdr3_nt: TGTGCCAGCAGTATCCGGGGATCCTACGAGCAGTACTTC
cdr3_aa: CASSIRGSYEQYF

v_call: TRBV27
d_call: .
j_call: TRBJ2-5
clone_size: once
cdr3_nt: TGTGCCAGCAAAGACGGAGGGGGCGAAGAGACCCAGTACTTC
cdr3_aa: CASKDGGGEETQYF

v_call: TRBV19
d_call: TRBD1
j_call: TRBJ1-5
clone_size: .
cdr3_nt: TGTGCCAGTAGTATACGGACAGGGAGGGGCAATCAGCCCCAGCATTTT
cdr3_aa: CASSIRTGRGNQPQHF

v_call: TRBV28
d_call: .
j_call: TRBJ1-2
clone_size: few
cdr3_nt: TGTGCCAGCAGTGTAGGACTGAACTATGGCTACACCTTC
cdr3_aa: CASSVGLNYGYTF

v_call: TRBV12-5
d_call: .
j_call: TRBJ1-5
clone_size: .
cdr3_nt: TGTGCTAGTGGGAGGGATCAGCCCCAGCATTTT
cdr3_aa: CASGRDQPQHF

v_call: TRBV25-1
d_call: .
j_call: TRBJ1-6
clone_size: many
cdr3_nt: TGTGCCAGCAAGGGAATTGGGGAGCATTCACCCCTCCACTTT
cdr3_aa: CASKGIGEHSPLHF

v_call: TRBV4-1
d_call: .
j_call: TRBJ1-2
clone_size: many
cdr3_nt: TGCGCCAGCAGCCAAGATGTCGCAGGAGGGGCCGACTATGGCTACACCTTC
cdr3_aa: CASSQDVAGGADYGYTF

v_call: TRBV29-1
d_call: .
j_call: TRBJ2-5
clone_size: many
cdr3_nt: TGCAGCGCGGGGAGCCCCCAAGAGACCCAGTACTTC
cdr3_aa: CSAGSPQETQYF

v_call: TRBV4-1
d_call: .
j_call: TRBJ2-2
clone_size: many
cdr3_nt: TGCGCCAGCAGCCAAGCGACGGGACTGCACGGGGAGCTGTTTTTT
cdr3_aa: CASSQATGLHGELFF

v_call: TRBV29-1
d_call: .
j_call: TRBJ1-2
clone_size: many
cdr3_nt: TGCAGCGTTGAAAGGGGTAGGGATGGCTACACCTTC
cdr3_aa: CSVERGRDGYTF

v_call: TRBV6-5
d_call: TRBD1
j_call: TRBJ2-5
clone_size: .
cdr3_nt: TGTGCCAGCAGTTCGACAGGGGCCGTTCAAGAGACCCAGTACTTC
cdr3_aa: CASSSTGAVQETQYF

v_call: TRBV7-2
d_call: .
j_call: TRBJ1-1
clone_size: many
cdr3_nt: TGTGCCAGCAGCCCCGAAGGGACGTCAGCTTTCTTT
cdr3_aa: CASSPEGTSAFF

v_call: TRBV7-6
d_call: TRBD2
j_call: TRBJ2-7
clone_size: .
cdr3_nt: TGTGCCAGCAGCTTACTTGGAGCTGGTCTAGCGGGAGGTCACGAGCAGTACTTC
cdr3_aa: CASSLLGAGLAGGHEQYF

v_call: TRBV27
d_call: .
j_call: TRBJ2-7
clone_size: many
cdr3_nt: TGTGCCAGCAGTTTAATGCGGGACTACGAGCAGTACTTC
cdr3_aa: CASSLMRDYEQYF

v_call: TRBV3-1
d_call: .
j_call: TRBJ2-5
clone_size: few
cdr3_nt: TGTGCCAGCAGCCGCTGGGACCGGCAGTACCAAGAGACCCAGTACTTC
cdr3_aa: CASSRWDRQYQETQYF

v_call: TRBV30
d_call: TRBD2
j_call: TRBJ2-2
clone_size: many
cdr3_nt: TGTGCCTGGAGAGTGCGGGGGGGCACCGGGGAGCTGTTTTTT
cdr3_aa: CAWRVRGGTGELFF

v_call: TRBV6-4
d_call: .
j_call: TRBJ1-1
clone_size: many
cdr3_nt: TGTGCCAGCAGTCGGACCCAGGGACGGGCGGCTTCGGCCGAGTTTTGGTTT
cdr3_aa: CASSRTQGRAASAEFWF

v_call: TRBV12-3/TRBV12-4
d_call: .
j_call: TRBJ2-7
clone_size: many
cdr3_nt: TGTGCCAGCAGTTTCTTCGCCTACGAGCAGTACTTC
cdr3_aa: CASSFFAYEQYF

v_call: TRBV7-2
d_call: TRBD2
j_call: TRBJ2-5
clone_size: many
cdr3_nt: TGTGCCAGCAGAACCAGGCGGGAGTCGTACCAAGAGACCCAGTACTTC
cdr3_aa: CASRTRRESYQETQYF

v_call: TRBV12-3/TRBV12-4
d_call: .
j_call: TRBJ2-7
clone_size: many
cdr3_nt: TGTGCCAGCAGTTTAGCGGGAGTGGTAGGCGAGCAGTACTTC
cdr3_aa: CASSLAGVVGEQYF

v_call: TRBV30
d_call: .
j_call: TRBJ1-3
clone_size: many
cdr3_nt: TGTGCCTGGAGTCCTAACGGAAACACCATATATTTT
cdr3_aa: CAWSPNGNTIYF

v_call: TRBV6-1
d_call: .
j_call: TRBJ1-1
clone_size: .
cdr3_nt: TGTGCCAGCAGAATAAGACGGGGAGGCACTGAAGCTTTCTTT
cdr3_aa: CASRIRRGGTEAFF

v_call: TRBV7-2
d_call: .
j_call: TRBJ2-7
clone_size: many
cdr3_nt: TGTGCCAGCAGCTACAGGGAGCCCAACGAGCAGTACTTC
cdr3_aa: CASSYREPNEQYF

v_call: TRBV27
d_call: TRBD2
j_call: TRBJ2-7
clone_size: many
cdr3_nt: TGTGCCAGCAGTCTATTAAACAACCCAGAAGCGGGACCCAAGAAGCCTGCCTACGAGCAGTACTTC
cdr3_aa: CASSLLNNPEAGPKKPAYEQYF

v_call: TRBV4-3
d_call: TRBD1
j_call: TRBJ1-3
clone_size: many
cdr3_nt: TGCGCCAGCAGCCAAGCTTGGGGGACAGGACAAACTGGAAACACCATATATTTT
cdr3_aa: CASSQAWGTGQTGNTIYF

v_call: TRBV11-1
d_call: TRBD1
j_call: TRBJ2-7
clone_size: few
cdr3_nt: TGTGCCAGCAGCTTAGGGACAGGGCTACCGACCGCTCTCTCCTACGAGCAGTACTTC
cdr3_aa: CASSLGTGLPTALSYEQYF

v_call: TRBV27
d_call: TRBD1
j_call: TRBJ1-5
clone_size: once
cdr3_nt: TGTGCCATCAAACAGGGGACTGGCAATCAGCCCCAGCATTTT
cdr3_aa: CAIKQGTGNQPQHF

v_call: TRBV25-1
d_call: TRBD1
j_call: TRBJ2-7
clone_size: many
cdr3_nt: TGTGCCAGCAAAGGGACAGGCCCTTCGGCCGAGCAGTACTTC
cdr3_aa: CASKGTGPSAEQYF

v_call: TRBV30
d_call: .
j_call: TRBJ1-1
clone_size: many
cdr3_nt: TGTGCCTGGAGTCGGGGTAGACAGGCTCGCACTGAAGCTTTCTTT
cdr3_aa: CAWSRGRQARTEAFF

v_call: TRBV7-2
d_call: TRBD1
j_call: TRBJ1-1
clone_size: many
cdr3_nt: TGTGCCAGCAGCACCTCCTACAGGGGAGGTGTAGCTTTCTTT
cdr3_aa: CASSTSYRGGVAFF

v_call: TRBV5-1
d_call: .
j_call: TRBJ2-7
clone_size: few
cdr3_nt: TGCGCCAGCAGCTTGGAGGAGGGTGTCTCCTACGAGCAGTACTTC
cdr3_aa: CASSLEEGVSYEQYF

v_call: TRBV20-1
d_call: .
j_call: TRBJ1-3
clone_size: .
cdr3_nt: TGCAGTGCTGAGGGTGCAGGAGCCTCTGGAAACACCATATATTTT
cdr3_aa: CSAEGAGASGNTIYF

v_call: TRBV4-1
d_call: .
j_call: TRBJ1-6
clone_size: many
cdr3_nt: TGCGCCAGCAGCCCTCAAACAGGCTTCGAGTCACCCCTCCACTTT
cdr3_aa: CASSPQTGFESPLHF

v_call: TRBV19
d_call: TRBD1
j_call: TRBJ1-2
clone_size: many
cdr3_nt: TGTGCCAGTAGCCCCCAGGGACAGATTAACTATGGCTACACCTTC
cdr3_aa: CASSPQGQINYGYTF

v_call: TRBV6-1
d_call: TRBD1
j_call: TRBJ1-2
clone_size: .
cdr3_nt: TGTGCCAGCAGTGAAGACGGACAGGGGCTTGGCTACACCTTC
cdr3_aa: CASSEDGQGLGYTF

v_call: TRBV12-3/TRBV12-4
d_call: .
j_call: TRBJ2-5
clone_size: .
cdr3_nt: TGTGCCAGCAGCCCCGACGCAATCCAGGAGACCCAGTACTTC
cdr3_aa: CASSPDAIQETQYF

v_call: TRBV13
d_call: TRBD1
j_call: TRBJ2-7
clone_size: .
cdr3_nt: TGTGCCAGCAGCGGCCCACAGGGGATTAGCTCCTACGAGCAGTACTTC
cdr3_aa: CASSGPQGISSYEQYF